A selection of T cell receptor beta chains follows, all from one sample in a study of CD8 T cells in ankylosing spondylitis. TCRdb passed the 5' RACE reads through MiXCR, listing each CDR3 protein once. The data show about 540,000 distinct CDR3 sequences, about 13% seen once. The sample comprised blood, either unsorted or a sorted T cell fraction (not recorded which). The receptors come from a male donor with ankylosing spondylitis. The CDR3 runs from the conserved cysteine through the conserved F or W. Fields, in order: clone size, V gene, D gene, J gene, CDR3 DNA, CDR3 protein. A D gene is named only where the DNA matches it firmly. Rows may omit the clone size; those that give it use once, few, many or a size class.

clone_size: few; v_call: TRBV7-9; d_call: TRBD1; j_call: TRBJ2-1; cdr3_nt: TGTGCCAGCAGATTCCAGGCCCCGGGACAGCCTTTCAATGAGCAGTTCTTC; cdr3_aa: CASRFQAPGQPFNEQFF
clone_size: .; v_call: TRBV11-2; d_call: .; j_call: TRBJ2-7; cdr3_nt: TGTGCCAGCAGCAGAGAGGCGGGTAGCTCCTACGAGCAGTACTTC; cdr3_aa: CASSREAGSSYEQYF
clone_size: few; v_call: TRBV20-1; d_call: TRBD2; j_call: TRBJ2-1; cdr3_nt: TGCAGTGCGCCGGGCGAGCGGGAGATCTATGAGCAGTTCTTC; cdr3_aa: CSAPGEREIYEQFF
clone_size: .; v_call: TRBV11-3; d_call: .; j_call: TRBJ2-2; cdr3_nt: TGTGCCAGCAGCTTAGCTAGCGCGGGCACCGGGGAGCTGTTTTTT; cdr3_aa: CASSLASAGTGELFF
clone_size: .; v_call: TRBV29-1; d_call: .; j_call: TRBJ1-2; cdr3_nt: TGCAGCGCCGGGACCACTAACTATGGCTACACCTTC; cdr3_aa: CSAGTTNYGYTF
clone_size: few; v_call: TRBV20-1; d_call: .; j_call: TRBJ2-3; cdr3_nt: TGCAGTGCCATAGACACCTCCGATACGCAGTATTTT; cdr3_aa: CSAIDTSDTQYF
clone_size: .; v_call: TRBV3-1; d_call: .; j_call: TRBJ2-1; cdr3_nt: TGTGCCAGCAGCCCGAGTGGCCGCCGGTATGAGCAGTTCTTC; cdr3_aa: CASSPSGRRYEQFF
clone_size: many; v_call: TRBV27; d_call: .; j_call: TRBJ2-1; cdr3_nt: TGTGCCAGCAGTTCGGACTACAATGAGCAGTTCTTC; cdr3_aa: CASSSDYNEQFF
clone_size: .; v_call: TRBV27; d_call: TRBD1; j_call: TRBJ2-7; cdr3_nt: TGTGCCCTCTGGGACAGGGGAGGGTACGAGCAGTACTTC; cdr3_aa: CALWDRGGYEQYF
clone_size: .; v_call: TRBV5-1; d_call: .; j_call: TRBJ2-7; cdr3_nt: TGCGCCGCGACAGCTAACTACGAGCAGTACTTC; cdr3_aa: CAATANYEQYF
clone_size: few; v_call: TRBV9; d_call: .; j_call: TRBJ2-1; cdr3_nt: TGTGCCAGCAGCTCCACCGGGACTGACTACAATGAGCAGTTCTTC; cdr3_aa: CASSSTGTDYNEQFF
clone_size: few; v_call: TRBV24-1; d_call: .; j_call: TRBJ2-1; cdr3_nt: TGTGCCACCAGTGATTTGCAAGCGCCGCATTACAATGAGCAGTTCTTC; cdr3_aa: CATSDLQAPHYNEQFF
clone_size: many; v_call: TRBV29-1; d_call: TRBD1; j_call: TRBJ2-1; cdr3_nt: TGCAGCGTCACCGCCGTCGGACAGGTACTCCAGTTCTTC; cdr3_aa: CSVTAVGQVLQFF
clone_size: few; v_call: TRBV7-8; d_call: TRBD1; j_call: TRBJ1-2; cdr3_nt: TGTGCCAGCAGCTTTTTCCAGGGACAGGCCACTTTGCACACCTTC; cdr3_aa: CASSFFQGQATLHTF
clone_size: .; v_call: TRBV4-2; d_call: TRBD2; j_call: TRBJ2-2; cdr3_nt: TGTGCCAGCAGCCATGGTGGGGCGGGAGAGGCCGGGGAGCTGTTTTTT; cdr3_aa: CASSHGGAGEAGELFF
clone_size: few; v_call: TRBV20-1; d_call: TRBD1; j_call: TRBJ1-5; cdr3_nt: TGCAGTGCCGGTACAGGGGCCATCAATCAGCCCCAGCATTTT; cdr3_aa: CSAGTGAINQPQHF
clone_size: .; v_call: TRBV14; d_call: .; j_call: TRBJ1-2; cdr3_nt: TGTGCCAGCAGCCAAGTGGGGGAGCCTGGGGGCTACACCTTC; cdr3_aa: CASSQVGEPGGYTF
clone_size: .; v_call: TRBV29-1; d_call: .; j_call: TRBJ2-3; cdr3_nt: TGCAGCGCCGTAGTGTTAGGGGATACGCAGTATTTT; cdr3_aa: CSAVVLGDTQYF
clone_size: .; v_call: TRBV6-2/TRBV6-3; d_call: .; j_call: TRBJ1-5; cdr3_nt: TGTGCCAGCAGTTCGGACCCGGTGGGTAGTCAGCCCCAGCATTTT; cdr3_aa: CASSSDPVGSQPQHF